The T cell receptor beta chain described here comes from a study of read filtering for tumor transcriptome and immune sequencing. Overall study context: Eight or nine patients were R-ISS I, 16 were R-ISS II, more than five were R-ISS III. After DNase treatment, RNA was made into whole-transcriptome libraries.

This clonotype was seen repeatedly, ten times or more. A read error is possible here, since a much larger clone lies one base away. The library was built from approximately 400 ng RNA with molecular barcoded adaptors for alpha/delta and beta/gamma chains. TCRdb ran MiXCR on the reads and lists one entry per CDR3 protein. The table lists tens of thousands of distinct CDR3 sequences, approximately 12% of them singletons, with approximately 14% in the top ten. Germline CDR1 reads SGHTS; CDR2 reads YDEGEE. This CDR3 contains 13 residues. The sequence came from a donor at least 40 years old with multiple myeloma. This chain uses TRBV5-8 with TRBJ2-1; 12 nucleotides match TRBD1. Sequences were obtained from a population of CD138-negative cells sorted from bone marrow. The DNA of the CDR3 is TGTGCCACCGGGACAGGGGGCTACAATGGGCAGTTCTTC. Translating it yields CATGTGGYNGQFF.